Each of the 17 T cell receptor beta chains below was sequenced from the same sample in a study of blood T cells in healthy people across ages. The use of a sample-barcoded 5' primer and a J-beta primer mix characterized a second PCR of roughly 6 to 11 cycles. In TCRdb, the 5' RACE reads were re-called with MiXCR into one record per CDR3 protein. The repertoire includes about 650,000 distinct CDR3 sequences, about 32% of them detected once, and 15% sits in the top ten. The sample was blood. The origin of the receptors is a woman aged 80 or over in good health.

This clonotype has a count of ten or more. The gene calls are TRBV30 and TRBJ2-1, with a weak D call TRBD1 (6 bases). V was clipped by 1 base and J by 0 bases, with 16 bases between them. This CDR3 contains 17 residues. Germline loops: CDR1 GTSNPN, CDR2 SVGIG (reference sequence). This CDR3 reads CAWSGGRPTFSYNEQFF. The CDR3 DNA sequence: TGTGCCTGGAGTGGGGGGCGGCCTACGTTCTCCTACAATGAGCAGTTCTTC.

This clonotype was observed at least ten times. The CDR3 region is CSADGTGGEGEQYF. The CDR3 coding sequence is TGCAGTGCCGATGGGACAGGGGGCGAAGGCGAGCAGTACTTC. The chain recombines TRBV20-1 with TRBJ2-7; 12 bases match TRBD1. The trim removed 6 bases at V and 6 bases at J, leaving 9 bases unmatched. CDR3 length equals 14 residues. Per the germline V gene, CDR1 is DFQATT and CDR2 is SNEGSKA (reference sequence).

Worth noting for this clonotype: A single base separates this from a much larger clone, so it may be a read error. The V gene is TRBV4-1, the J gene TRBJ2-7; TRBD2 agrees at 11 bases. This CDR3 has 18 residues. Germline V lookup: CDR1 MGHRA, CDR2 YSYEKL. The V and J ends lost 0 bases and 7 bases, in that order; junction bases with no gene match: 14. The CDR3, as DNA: TGCGCCAGCAGCCAAGATCCCCCTAGCGGGGGGTTGTACAATGAGCAGTACTTC. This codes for CASSQDPPSGGLYNEQYF.

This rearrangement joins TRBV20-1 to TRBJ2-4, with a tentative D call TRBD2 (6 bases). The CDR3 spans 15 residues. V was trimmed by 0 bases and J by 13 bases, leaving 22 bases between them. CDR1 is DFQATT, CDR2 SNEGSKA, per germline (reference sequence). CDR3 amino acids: CSARDGGRNNREQYF. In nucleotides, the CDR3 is TGCAGTGCTAGAGATGGGGGACGGAATAATCGGGAGCAGTACTTC.

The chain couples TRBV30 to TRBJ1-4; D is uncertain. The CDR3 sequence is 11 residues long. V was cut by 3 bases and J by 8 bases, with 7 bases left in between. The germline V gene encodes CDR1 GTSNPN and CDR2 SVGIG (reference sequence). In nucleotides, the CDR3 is TGTGCCTGGAGCGTCCAGGAAAAACTGTTTTTT. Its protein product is CAWSVQEKLFF.

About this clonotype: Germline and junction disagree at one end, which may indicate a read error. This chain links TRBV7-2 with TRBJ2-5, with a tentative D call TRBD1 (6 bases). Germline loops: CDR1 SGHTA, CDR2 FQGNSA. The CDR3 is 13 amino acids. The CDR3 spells CASGFGQRETQYF. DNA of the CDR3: TGTGCCAGCGGCTTCGGACAGCGAGAGACCCAGTACTTC.

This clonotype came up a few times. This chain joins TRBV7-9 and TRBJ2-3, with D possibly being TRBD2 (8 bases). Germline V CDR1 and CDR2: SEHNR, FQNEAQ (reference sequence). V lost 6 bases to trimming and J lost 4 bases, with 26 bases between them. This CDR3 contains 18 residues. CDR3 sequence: CASRQEGAQRGSADTQYF. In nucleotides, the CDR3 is TGTGCCAGCAGACAGGAGGGGGCCCAGCGGGGGTCGGCAGATACGCAGTATTTT.

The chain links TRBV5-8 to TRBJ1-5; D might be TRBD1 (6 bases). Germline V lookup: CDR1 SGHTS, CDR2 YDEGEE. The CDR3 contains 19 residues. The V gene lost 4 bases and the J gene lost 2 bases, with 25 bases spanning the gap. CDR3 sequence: CASSNLRGAGESGNQPQHF. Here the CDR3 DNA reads TGTGCCAGCAGCAATTTACGGGGGGCAGGGGAATCAGGCAATCAGCCCCAGCATTTT.

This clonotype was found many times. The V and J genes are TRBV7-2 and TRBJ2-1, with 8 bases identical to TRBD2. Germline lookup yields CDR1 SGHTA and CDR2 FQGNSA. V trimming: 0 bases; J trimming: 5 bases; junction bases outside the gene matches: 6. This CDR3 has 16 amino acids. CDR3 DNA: TGTGCCAGCAGCTTAGCCCGCGCGGGGGGCGACAATGAGCAGTTCTTC. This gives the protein CASSLARAGGDNEQFF.

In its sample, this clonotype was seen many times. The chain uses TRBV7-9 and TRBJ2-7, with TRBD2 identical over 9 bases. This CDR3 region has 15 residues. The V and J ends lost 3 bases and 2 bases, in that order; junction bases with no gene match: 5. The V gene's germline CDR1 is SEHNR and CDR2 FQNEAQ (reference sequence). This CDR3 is CASSLTSGWTYEQYF. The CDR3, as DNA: TGTGCCAGCAGCTTGACTAGCGGTTGGACCTACGAGCAGTACTTC.

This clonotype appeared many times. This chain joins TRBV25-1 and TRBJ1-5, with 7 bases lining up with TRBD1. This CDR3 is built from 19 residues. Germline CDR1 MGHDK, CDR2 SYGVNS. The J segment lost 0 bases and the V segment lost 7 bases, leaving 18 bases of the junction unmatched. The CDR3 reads CASTPYGTAINDSNQPQHF. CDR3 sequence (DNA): TGTGCCAGCACACCTTATGGGACAGCGATAAATGATAGCAATCAGCCCCAGCATTTT.

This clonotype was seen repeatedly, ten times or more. The CDR3 sequence is CASSPGQLRAQYF. CDR3 bases: TGCGCCAGCAGTCCCGGACAGTTAAGGGCCCAGTACTTC. This rearrangement joins TRBV4-1 to TRBJ2-5; D possibly corresponds to TRBD1 (6 bases). Trimming cost V 6 bases and J 9 bases, with 17 bases left between them. Germline-derived CDR1 and CDR2 are MGHRA and YSYEKL. The CDR3 covers 13 residues.

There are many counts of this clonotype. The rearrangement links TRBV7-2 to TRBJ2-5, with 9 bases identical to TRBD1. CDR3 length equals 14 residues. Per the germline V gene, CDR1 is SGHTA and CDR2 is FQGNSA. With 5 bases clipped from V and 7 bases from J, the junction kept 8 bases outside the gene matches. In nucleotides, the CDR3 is TGTGCCAGCAGCCAAAAGGGACAGGGAACGACCCAGTACTTC. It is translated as CASSQKGQGTTQYF.

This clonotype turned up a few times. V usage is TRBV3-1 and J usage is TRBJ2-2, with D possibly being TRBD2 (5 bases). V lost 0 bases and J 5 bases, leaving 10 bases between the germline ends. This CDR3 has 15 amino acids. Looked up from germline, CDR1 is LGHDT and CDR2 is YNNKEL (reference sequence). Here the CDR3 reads CASSQDPAVTGELFF. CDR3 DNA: TGTGCCAGCAGCCAAGATCCAGCGGTTACCGGGGAGCTGTTTTTT.

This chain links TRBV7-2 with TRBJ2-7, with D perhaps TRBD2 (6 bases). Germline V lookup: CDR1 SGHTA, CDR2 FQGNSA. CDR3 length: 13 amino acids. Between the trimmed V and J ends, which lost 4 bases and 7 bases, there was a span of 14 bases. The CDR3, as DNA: TGTGCCAGCAGCTCCCCCAGGGAGGCTGAGCAGTACTTC. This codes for CASSSPREAEQYF.

The CDR3 coding sequence is TGTGCCAGCAGACTAGCGGGCTCTGGGGCCAACGTCCTGACTTTC. Its protein is CASRLAGSGANVLTF. This chain uses TRBV27 with TRBJ2-6; 9 bases agree with TRBD2. Trimming removed 6 bases from V and 0 bases from J; junction bases left unmatched: 0. Germline V gene sequence: CDR1 MNHEY, CDR2 SMNVEV (reference sequence). The CDR3 totals 15 residues.

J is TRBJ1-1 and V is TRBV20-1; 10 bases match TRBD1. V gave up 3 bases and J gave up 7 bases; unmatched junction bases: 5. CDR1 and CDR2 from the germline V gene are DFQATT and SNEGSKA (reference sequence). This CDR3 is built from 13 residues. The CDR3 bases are TGCAGTGCTAGGACAGGGGGCGAGGGTGAAGCTTTCTTT. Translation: CSARTGGEGEAFF.